The rows below give T cell receptor beta chains drawn from one sample of a study of vaccination and CD4 T cells after COVID-19. TCRdb re-analysed the PCR reads in MiXCR, keeping a single row per CDR3 protein. The sample lists around 37,000 distinct CDR3 sequences, 36% occurring once. The sample in question was CD4+ T cells from blood, obtained about 7 months after SARS-CoV-2 vaccination. The receptors originated from a human donor who had recovered from COVID-19. CDR3s include the opening cysteine and the closing phenylalanine or tryptophan. Each record gives: V gene, J gene, D gene, clone size, CDR3 DNA, CDR3 protein. D genes are given only for firm matches. Clone size, where shown, is once, few, many, or a class for clones that have expanded.

>TRBV4-2|TRBJ2-5|-|few
TGTGCCAGCAGCCAAGTAGGGGACCAAGAGACCCAGTACTTC
CASSQVGDQETQYF
>TRBV30|TRBJ2-3|-|-
TGTGCCTGGAGTGCGGGGGTACCTTTCACAGATACGCAGTATTTT
CAWSAGVPFTDTQYF
>TRBV28|TRBJ2-3|TRBD2|-
TGTGCCAGCAGTGGGACTAGCGGGAGTTCGTACCGTTACACAGATACGCAGTATTTT
CASSGTSGSSYRYTDTQYF
>TRBV7-2|TRBJ2-1|TRBD2|-
TGTGCCAGCAGTCCACTAGCGGGAGTGTTTAATGAGCAGTTCTTC
CASSPLAGVFNEQFF
>TRBV6-2/TRBV6-3|TRBJ1-2|-|-
TGTGCCAGCAGTAAAGTTCGGACGACGAACTATGGCTACACCTTC
CASSKVRTTNYGYTF
>TRBV4-3|TRBJ2-3|-|-
TGCGCCAGCAGCCAAGCACGGAGCACAGATACGCAGTATTTT
CASSQARSTDTQYF
>TRBV18|TRBJ1-1|-|-
TGTGCCAGCTCACCAGGGGATGGTACTGAAGCTTTCTTT
CASSPGDGTEAFF
>TRBV12-3/TRBV12-4|TRBJ1-5|TRBD1|once
TGTGCCAGCAGGCCCGGGACAGGGACATCAGGGCCCCAGCATTTT
CASRPGTGTSGPQHF
>TRBV20-1|TRBJ2-7|-|few
TGCAGTGCTGCGACTCGGGTGTACGAGCAGTACTTC
CSAATRVYEQYF
>TRBV20-1|TRBJ2-4|TRBD1|-
TGCAGTGTTCACAGGGGCGCGGCCAAAAACATTCAGTACTTC
CSVHRGAAKNIQYF
>TRBV4-2|TRBJ1-1|-|-
TGTGCCAGCAGCCAAAACAGGGAGAACACTGAAGCTTTCTTT
CASSQNRENTEAFF
>TRBV10-3|TRBJ2-5|-|-
TGTGCCATCAGTGGGCCAGGAGGGGAGACCCAGTACTTC
CAISGPGGETQYF
>TRBV10-1|TRBJ2-5|-|few
TGCGCCAGAATACCCTTGTCTGGGCAAGAGACCCAGTACTTC
CARIPLSGQETQYF
>TRBV28|TRBJ2-3|-|few
TGTGCCAGCAGTTCCGTAGGGGGGGCGCGAGATACGCAGTATTTT
CASSSVGGARDTQYF
>TRBV20-1|TRBJ1-2|-|-
TGCAGTGCTAGAGATCTCTTGGACGCCTCCTCCTACACCTTC
CSARDLLDASSYTF
>TRBV2|TRBJ2-7|-|few
TGTGCCAGCAGTGAAGTTTTCGAGCAGTACTTC
CASSEVFEQYF
>TRBV7-9|TRBJ1-1|-|few
TGTGCCAGCAGGACTTGGGTTCTGGGAAGCACTGAAGCTTTCTTT
CASRTWVLGSTEAFF
>TRBV7-8|TRBJ2-6|-|-
TGTGCCAGCAGTTCCCCAATTGGGGCCAACGTCCTGACTTTC
CASSSPIGANVLTF
>TRBV12-3/TRBV12-4|TRBJ2-2|-|-
TGTGCCAGCAGCCCCGGGTGGCTGACGAACACCGGGGAGCTGTTTTTT
CASSPGWLTNTGELFF
>TRBV6-1|TRBJ1-2|-|-
TGTGCCAGCAGTCTAGCCGGGACAACCGGCGTCTATGGCTACACCTTC
CASSLAGTTGVYGYTF
>TRBV20-1|TRBJ1-2|-|few
TGCAGTGCTGCGAAGGTGATTCCAGGGGTACGGTCCTATGGCTACACCTTC
CSAAKVIPGVRSYGYTF
>TRBV6-1|TRBJ1-5|-|few
TGTGCCAGCATCGATTATAGCAATCAGCCCCAGCATTTT
CASIDYSNQPQHF